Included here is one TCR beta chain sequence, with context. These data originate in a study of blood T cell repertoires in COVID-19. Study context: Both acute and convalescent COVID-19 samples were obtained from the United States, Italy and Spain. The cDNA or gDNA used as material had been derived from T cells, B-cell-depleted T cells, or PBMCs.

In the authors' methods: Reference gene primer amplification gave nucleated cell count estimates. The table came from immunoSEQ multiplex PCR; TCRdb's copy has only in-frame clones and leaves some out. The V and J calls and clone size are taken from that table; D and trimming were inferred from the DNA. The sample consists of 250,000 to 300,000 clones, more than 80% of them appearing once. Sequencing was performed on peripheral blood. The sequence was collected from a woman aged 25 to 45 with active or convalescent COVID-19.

The CDR3 sequence: CASSWTGGSGELFF. The CDR3 DNA reads TGCGCCAGCAGCTGGACAGGGGGCTCCGGGGAGCTGTTTTTT. The chain combines TRBV5-1 with TRBJ2-2; 11 positions agree with TRBD1. CDR3 length: 14 residues. The germline V gene has CDR1 SGHRS and CDR2 YFSETQ. The V and J ends lost 3 bases and 6 bases, in that order; junction bases with no gene match: 1.